This is a list of T cell receptor beta chains from one sample in a study of T cell repertoires in cytomegalovirus infection. Their antigens remain unidentified. In TCRdb, the reads were re-called with MiXCR into one record per CDR3 protein. The data contain about 270,000 distinct CDR3 sequences, 20% to 25% of them singletons. This specimen was cultured PBMCs, taken from culture after CMV antigen stimulation. These receptor sequences come from a human donor in good health (CMV status not recorded). Some clones in this sample may be carry-over from other donors' samples. Each CDR3 is given without its conserved first and last residue.

CDR3: ASSSQPGLAATYNEQF; V: TRBV6-2/TRBV6-3; J: TRBJ2-1
CDR3: ATSDLVGNEQF; V: TRBV24-1; J: TRBJ2-1
CDR3: ASRQGQSSGNTIY; V: TRBV7-2; J: TRBJ1-3
CDR3: ASFSSGEGVHYGYT; V: TRBV19; J: TRBJ1-2
CDR3: ASSPNQGVGNQPQH; V: TRBV28; J: TRBJ1-5
CDR3: ASSLGPALTEQF; V: TRBV7-2; J: TRBJ2-1
CDR3: ASSTGQGVTGELF; V: TRBV6-2/TRBV6-3; J: TRBJ2-2
CDR3: ASSLGGLAGEGVKF; V: TRBV5-4; J: TRBJ2-1
CDR3: ASSPSTEAF; V: TRBV28; J: TRBJ1-1
CDR3: ATSAPSGGRSYNEQF; V: TRBV24-1; J: TRBJ2-1
CDR3: ASSPSDTAA; V: TRBV7-4; J: TRBJ1-2
CDR3: ASSLGQERTDTQY; V: TRBV19; J: TRBJ2-3
CDR3: ASSTLGGGEAF; V: TRBV12-3/TRBV12-4; J: TRBJ1-1
CDR3: ASSIGQGAEEYQETQY; V: TRBV19; J: TRBJ2-5
CDR3: ASSLRGASGWGGIQY; V: TRBV7-2; J: TRBJ2-4
CDR3: DSSLYLSVGLAGGRYNEQF; V: TRBV7-2; J: TRBJ2-1
CDR3: ASSLDRLAGLADTQY; V: TRBV5-4; J: TRBJ2-3
CDR3: ASSSTTGGRQETQY; V: TRBV7-9; J: TRBJ2-5
CDR3: ASSPSPPLARSSYNEQF; V: TRBV7-6; J: TRBJ2-1
CDR3: ASSPRGTSGRDWEQF; V: TRBV7-8; J: TRBJ2-1
CDR3: ASTAWGGNQPQH; V: TRBV19; J: TRBJ1-5
CDR3: ASGTAGELF; V: TRBV7-2; J: TRBJ2-2
CDR3: ASSYTGTVSYEQY; V: TRBV7-2; J: TRBJ2-7
CDR3: ASSLSADTEQF; V: TRBV11-3; J: TRBJ2-1
CDR3: ASSLPTGREISGNTEAF; V: TRBV12-3/TRBV12-4; J: TRBJ1-1
CDR3: ASSPGLAGVSYNEQF; V: TRBV5-1; J: TRBJ2-1
CDR3: ASSLGGTAFNYGYT; V: TRBV5-6; J: TRBJ1-2
CDR3: ACAGRRAEKLF; V: TRBV6-2/TRBV6-3; J: TRBJ1-4
CDR3: ASTPRGITEAF; V: TRBV12-3/TRBV12-4; J: TRBJ1-1
CDR3: SASSQAALWEQY; V: TRBV20-1; J: TRBJ2-7
CDR3: ASSEGPQGGNTGELF; V: TRBV6-1; J: TRBJ2-2
CDR3: ASIPRGYNTGELF; V: TRBV7-2; J: TRBJ2-2
CDR3: ASSQDPGTSHYGYT; V: TRBV4-1; J: TRBJ1-2
CDR3: ASSQESTSAYEQY; V: TRBV4-1; J: TRBJ2-7
CDR3: ASSLGARGDYGYT; V: TRBV7-9; J: TRBJ1-2
CDR3: ASSDGLAINEQF; V: TRBV6-1; J: TRBJ2-1
CDR3: ASSFREEPYNEQF; V: TRBV12-3/TRBV12-4; J: TRBJ2-1
CDR3: ASSYSKRGRATGELF; V: TRBV6-2/TRBV6-3; J: TRBJ2-2
CDR3: ASSPPSYGYT; V: TRBV19; J: TRBJ1-2
CDR3: ASSQSGGEWVEQF; V: TRBV7-2; J: TRBJ2-1
CDR3: ASSQEGVPTETQY; V: TRBV4-3; J: TRBJ2-5
CDR3: ASSHLGQRVGDGYT; V: TRBV4-2; J: TRBJ1-2
CDR3: ASSAQAWTNEQF; V: TRBV5-1; J: TRBJ2-1
CDR3: ASSLHRDRGLTNEKLF; V: TRBV5-4; J: TRBJ1-4
CDR3: ASSLLLEQF; V: TRBV7-2; J: TRBJ2-1
CDR3: ASSFSGSGYGYT; V: TRBV27; J: TRBJ1-2